This T cell receptor beta chain was identified during a study of T-cell reconstitution after alpha-beta-depleted transplantation in children. The germline V gene has CDR1 SGHRS and CDR2 YFSETQ. There are 15 residues in the CDR3. After removal of 1 base from V and 5 bases from J, the junction contained 7 bases not matched to a gene. Using unique molecular identifiers, the investigators prepared the TCRbeta library. TCRdb fed the PCR reads into MiXCR, producing one record per CDR3 protein. The sample includes 190,000 or so distinct CDR3 sequences, about 6.3% of them seen just once. This TCR came from a human donor who donated a stem cell graft to a child with Wiskott-Aldrich syndrome. This chain joins TRBV5-1 and TRBJ1-1; 8 bases map to TRBD1. Sequences were derived from PBMCs from the stem cell graft donor, sampled from the stem cell graft. CDR3 bases: TGCGCCAGCAGCTTGTTATACAGGGGGGATACTGAAGCTTTCTTT. This gives the protein CASSLLYRGDTEAFF.